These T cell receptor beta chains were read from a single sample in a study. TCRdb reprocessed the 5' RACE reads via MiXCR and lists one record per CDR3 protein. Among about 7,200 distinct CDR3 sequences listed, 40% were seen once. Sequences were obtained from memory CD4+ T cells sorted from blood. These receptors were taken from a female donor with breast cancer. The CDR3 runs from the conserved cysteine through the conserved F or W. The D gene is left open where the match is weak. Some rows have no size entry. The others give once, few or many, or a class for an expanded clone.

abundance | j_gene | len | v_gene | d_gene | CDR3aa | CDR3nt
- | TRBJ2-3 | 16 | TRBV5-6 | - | CAISLVGRGDTDTQYF | TGTGCCATCAGCTTGGTAGGGAGAGGGGACACAGATACGCAGTATTTT
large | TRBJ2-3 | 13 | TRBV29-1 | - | CSVVGGSTDTQYF | TGCAGCGTTGTCGGCGGGAGCACAGATACGCAGTATTTT
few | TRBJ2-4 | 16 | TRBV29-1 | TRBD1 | CSVGQGRLGGKNIQYF | TGCAGCGTAGGACAGGGGCGGTTGGGTGGCAAAAACATTCAGTACTTC
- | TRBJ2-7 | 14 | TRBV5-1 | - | CASSEGPASYEQYF | TGCGCCAGCAGCGAGGGCCCAGCCTCCTACGAGCAGTACTTC
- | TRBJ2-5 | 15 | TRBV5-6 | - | CASSFVDAYQETQYF | TGTGCCAGCAGCTTTGTGGACGCTTACCAAGAGACCCAGTACTTC
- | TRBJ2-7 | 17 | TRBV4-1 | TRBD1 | CASSQDRWDRVFYEQYF | TGCGCCAGCAGCCAAGATAGGTGGGACAGGGTTTTCTACGAGCAGTACTTC
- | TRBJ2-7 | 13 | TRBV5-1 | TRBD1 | CASSPGTAFEQYF | TGCGCCAGCAGCCCCGGGACAGCCTTCGAGCAGTACTTC
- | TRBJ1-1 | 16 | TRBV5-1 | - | CASSPATGGSHTEAFF | TGCGCCAGCAGCCCGGCGACGGGGGGCTCACACACTGAAGCTTTCTTT
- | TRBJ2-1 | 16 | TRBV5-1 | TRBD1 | CASSPTGTERNNEQFF | TGCGCCAGCAGCCCGACCGGGACAGAGCGAAACAATGAGCAGTTCTTC
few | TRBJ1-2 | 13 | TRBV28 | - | CASSVGVRPGYTF | TGTGCCAGCAGTGTCGGGGTCCGGCCTGGCTACACCTTC
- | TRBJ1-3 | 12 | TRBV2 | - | CASSETRNTIYF | TGTGCCAGCAGTGAAACGCGGAACACCATATATTTT
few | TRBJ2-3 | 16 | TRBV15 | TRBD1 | CATSGGTGDIEGTQYF | TGTGCCACCAGCGGGGGGACAGGGGATATTGAGGGTACGCAGTATTTT
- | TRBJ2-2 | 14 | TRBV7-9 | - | CASRPGANTGELFF | TGTGCCAGCAGACCAGGGGCCAACACCGGGGAGCTGTTTTTT
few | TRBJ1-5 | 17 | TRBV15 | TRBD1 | CATSRDFWGQGNQPQHF | TGTGCCACCAGCAGAGATTTTTGGGGACAGGGAAATCAGCCCCAGCATTTT
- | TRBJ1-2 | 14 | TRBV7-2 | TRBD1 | CASSRTGASDGYTF | TGTGCCAGCAGCCGGACAGGGGCTTCGGATGGCTACACCTTC
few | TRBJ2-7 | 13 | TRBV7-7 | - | CASSLAEGNEQYF | TGTGCCAGCAGCTTAGCGGAAGGGAACGAGCAGTACTTC
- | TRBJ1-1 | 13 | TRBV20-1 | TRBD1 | CSARGQAEVRAFF | TGCAGTGCCAGGGGACAGGCGGAGGTGAGGGCTTTCTTT
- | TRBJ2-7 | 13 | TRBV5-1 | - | CASSPPSSYEQYF | TGCGCCAGCAGCCCCCCCAGCTCCTACGAGCAGTACTTC
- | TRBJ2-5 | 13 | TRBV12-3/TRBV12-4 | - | CASRWTVQETQYF | TGTGCCAGCAGGTGGACAGTACAAGAGACCCAGTACTTC
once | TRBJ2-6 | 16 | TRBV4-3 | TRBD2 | CASSQTSGSGANVLTF | TGCGCCAGCAGCCAGACTAGCGGCTCTGGGGCCAACGTCCTGACTTTC
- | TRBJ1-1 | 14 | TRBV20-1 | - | CSAAQGGGNTKAFF | TGCAGTGCTGCCCAAGGAGGGGGGAACACTAAAGCTTTCTTT
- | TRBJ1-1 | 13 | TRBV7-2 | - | CASSTDSYTEAFF | TGTGCCAGCAGCACAGACAGTTACACTGAAGCTTTCTTT
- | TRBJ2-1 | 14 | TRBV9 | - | CASSSGGIGTQLFF | TGTGCCAGCAGCTCAGGAGGTATAGGGACCCAGCTGTTCTTC
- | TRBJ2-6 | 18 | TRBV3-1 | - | CASSSNIGSVSGANVLTF | TGTGCCAGCAGCAGCAACATCGGGTCGGTCTCTGGGGCCAACGTCCTGACTTTC
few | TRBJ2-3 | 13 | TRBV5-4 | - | CASSLTGTDTQYF | TGTGCCAGCAGCTTGACAGGAACTGATACGCAGTATTTT
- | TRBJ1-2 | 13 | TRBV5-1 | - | CASSFPGGYGYTF | TGCGCCAGCAGCTTCCCCGGAGGCTATGGCTACACCTTC
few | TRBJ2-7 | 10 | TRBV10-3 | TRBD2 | CATGAGGQYF | TGTGCCACGGGAGCGGGAGGGCAGTACTTC
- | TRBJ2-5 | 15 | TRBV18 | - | CASSPQPQGQETQYF | TGTGCCAGCTCCCCCCAGCCCCAGGGCCAAGAGACCCAGTACTTC
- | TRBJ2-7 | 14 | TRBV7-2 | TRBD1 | CASSFDRGSYEQYF | TGTGCCAGCAGCTTTGACAGGGGGTCCTACGAGCAGTACTTC
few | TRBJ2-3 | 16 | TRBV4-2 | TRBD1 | CASSQPTGGGGDTQYF | TGTGCCAGCAGCCAACCCACAGGGGGCGGAGGAGATACGCAGTATTTT
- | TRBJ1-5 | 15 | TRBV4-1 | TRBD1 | CASSQVPQGGQPQHF | TGCGCCAGCAGCCAAGTCCCTCAGGGGGGACAGCCCCAGCATTTT
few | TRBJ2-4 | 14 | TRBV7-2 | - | CASSLGGRGNIQYF | TGTGCCAGCAGCTTAGGGGGCCGGGGGAACATTCAGTACTTC
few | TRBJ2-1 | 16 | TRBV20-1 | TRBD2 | CSARWPGLAGGNEQFF | TGCAGTGCTAGATGGCCGGGACTAGCGGGAGGCAATGAGCAGTTCTTC
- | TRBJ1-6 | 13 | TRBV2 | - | CASSGQESAPLHF | TGTGCCAGCAGTGGACAGGAGTCGGCACCCCTCCACTTT
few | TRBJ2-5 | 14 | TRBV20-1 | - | CSAHRTGELKTQYF | TGCAGTGCCCACAGGACCGGGGAGTTGAAGACCCAGTACTTC
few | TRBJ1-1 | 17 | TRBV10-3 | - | CAISEHSGAGLNTEAFF | TGTGCCATCAGTGAGCACTCCGGAGCGGGGCTGAACACTGAAGCTTTCTTT
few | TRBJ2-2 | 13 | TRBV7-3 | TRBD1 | CATRTGEVGELFF | TGTGCCACCAGGACAGGAGAAGTCGGGGAGCTGTTTTTT
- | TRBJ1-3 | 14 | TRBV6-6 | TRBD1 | CASTPDRGRNTIYF | TGTGCCAGCACCCCGGACAGGGGAAGAAACACCATATATTTT
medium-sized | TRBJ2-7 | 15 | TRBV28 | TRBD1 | CASGDPGQVPYEQYF | TGTGCCAGCGGGGACCCGGGACAGGTACCCTACGAGCAGTACTTC
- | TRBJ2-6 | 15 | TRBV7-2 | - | CASSLALGRANVLTF | TGTGCCAGCAGCTTAGCACTGGGGCGGGCCAACGTCCTGACTTTC
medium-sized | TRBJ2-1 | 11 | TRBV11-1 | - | CASSLSQEQFF | TGTGCCAGCAGCTTATCACAGGAGCAGTTCTTC
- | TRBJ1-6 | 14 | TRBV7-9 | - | CASSLGGLGSPLHF | TGTGCCAGCAGCTTAGGGGGGCTAGGATCACCCCTCCACTTT
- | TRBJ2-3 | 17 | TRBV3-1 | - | CASSQDARAGGTDTQYF | TGTGCCAGCAGCCAAGATGCTAGGGCAGGGGGCACAGATACGCAGTATTTT
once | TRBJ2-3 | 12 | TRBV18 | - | CASSQDLDTQYF | TGTGCCAGCTCACAGGACTTAGATACGCAGTATTTT
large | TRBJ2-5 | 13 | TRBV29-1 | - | CSVDKVVGETQYF | TGCAGCGTCGATAAGGTGGTCGGAGAGACCCAGTACTTC
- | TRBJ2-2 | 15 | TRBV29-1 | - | CSVRGPGVDTGELFF | TGCAGCGTCCGGGGACCAGGGGTCGACACCGGGGAGCTGTTTTTT
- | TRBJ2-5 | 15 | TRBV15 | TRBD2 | CATSSSTSGEETQYF | TGTGCCACCAGCTCGTCGACTAGCGGTGAAGAGACCCAGTACTTC
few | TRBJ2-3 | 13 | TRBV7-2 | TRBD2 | CASTRDYTDTQYF | TGTGCCAGCACCCGGGACTACACAGATACGCAGTATTTT